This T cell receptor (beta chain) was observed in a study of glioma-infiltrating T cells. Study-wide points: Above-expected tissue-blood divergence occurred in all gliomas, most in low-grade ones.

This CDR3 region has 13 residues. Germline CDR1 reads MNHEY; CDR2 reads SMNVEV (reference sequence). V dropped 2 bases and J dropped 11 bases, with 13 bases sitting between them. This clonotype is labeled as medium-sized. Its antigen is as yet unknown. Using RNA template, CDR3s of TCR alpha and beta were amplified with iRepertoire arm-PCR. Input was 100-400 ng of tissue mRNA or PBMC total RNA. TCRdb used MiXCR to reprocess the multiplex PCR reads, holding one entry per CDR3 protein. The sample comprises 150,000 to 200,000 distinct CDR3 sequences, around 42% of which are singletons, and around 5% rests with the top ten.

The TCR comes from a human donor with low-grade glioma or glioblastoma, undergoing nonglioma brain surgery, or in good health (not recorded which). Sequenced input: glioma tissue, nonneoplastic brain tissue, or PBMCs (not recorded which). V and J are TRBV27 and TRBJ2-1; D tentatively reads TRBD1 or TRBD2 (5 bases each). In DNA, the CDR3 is TGTGCCAGCAGTTTACTCAGCCGGGGCCAGCAGTTCTTC. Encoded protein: CASSLLSRGQQFF.